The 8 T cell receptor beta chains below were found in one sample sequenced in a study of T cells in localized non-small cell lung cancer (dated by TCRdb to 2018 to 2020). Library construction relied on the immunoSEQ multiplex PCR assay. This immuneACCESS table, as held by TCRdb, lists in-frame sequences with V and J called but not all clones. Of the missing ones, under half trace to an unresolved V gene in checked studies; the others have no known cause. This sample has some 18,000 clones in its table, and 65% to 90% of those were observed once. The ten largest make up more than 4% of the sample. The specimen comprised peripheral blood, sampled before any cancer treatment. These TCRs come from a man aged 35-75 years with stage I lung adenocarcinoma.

The CDR3 loop is CASSQWERGGEETQYF. The DNA for the CDR3 is TGCGCCAGCAGCCAATGGGAGCGGGGGGGGGAAGAGACCCAGTACTTC. The rearrangement links TRBV4-3 to TRBJ2-5, with 10 positions matching TRBD2. The V gene's germline CDR1 is LGHNA and CDR2 YSLEER. V trimming: 2 bases; J trimming: 3 bases; junction bases outside the gene matches: 6. The CDR3 sequence is 16 residues long.

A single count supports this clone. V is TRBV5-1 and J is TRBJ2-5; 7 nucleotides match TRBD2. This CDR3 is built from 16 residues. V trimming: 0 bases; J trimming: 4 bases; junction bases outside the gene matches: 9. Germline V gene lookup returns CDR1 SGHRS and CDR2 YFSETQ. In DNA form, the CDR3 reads TGCGCCAGCAGCTTGGAATTCGGGGAGGGGCCAGAGACCCAGTACTTC. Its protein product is CASSLEFGEGPETQYF.

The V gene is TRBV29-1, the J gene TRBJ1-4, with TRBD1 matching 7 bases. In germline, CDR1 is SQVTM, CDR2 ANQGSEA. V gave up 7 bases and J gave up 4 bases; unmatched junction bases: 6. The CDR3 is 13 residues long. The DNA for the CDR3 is TGCAGCGCAATGACAGGGTTTAATGAAAAACTGTTTTTT. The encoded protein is CSAMTGFNEKLFF.

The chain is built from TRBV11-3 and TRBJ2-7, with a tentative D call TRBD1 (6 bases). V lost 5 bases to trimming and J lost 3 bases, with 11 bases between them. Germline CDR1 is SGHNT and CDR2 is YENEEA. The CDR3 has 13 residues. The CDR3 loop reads CASSTGHSYEQYF. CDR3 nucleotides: TGTGCCAGCAGCACGGGACATAGCTACGAGCAGTACTTC.

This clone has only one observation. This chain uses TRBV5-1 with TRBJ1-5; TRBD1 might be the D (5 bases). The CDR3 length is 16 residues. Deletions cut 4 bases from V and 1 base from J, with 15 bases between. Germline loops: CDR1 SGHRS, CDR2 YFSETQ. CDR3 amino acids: CASSLGDGPSNQPQHF. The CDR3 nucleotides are TGCGCCAGCAGCCTTGGGGACGGGCCGAGCAATCAGCCCCAGCATTTT.

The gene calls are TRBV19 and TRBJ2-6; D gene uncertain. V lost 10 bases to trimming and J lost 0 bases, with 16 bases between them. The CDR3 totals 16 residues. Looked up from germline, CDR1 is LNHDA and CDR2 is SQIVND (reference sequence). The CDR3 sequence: CATSRDRYSGANVLTF. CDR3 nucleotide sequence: TGTGCCACATCACGAGACCGCTACTCTGGGGCCAACGTCCTGACTTTC.

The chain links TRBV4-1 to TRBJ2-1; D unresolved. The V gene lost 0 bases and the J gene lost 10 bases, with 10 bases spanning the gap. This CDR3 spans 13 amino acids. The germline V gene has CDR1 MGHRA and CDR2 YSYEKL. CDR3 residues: CASSQDSPDEQFF. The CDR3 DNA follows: TGCGCCAGCAGCCAAGATTCGCCAGACGAGCAGTTCTTC.

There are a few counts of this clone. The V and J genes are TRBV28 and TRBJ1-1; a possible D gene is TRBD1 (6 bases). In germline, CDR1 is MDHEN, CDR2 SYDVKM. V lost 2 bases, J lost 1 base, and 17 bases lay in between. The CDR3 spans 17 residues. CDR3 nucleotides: TGTGCCAGCAGTTTAGGTAGCCAGGGGAGTGGGAACACTGAAGCTTTCTTT. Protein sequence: CASSLGSQGSGNTEAFF.